These 28 T cell receptor beta chains came from one sample sequenced in a study of OX40 agonist ivuxolimab in advanced cancers. Assay: immunoSEQ multiplex PCR; the TCRdb copy retains only in-frame clones and omits some. The sample has fewer than 12,000 clones, around 79% seen once; the top ten hold 21%. The source was CD4+ or CD8+ T cells sorted from blood, collected in a trial of the OX40 agonist ivuxolimab. The receptors stem from an adult with an advanced solid tumor such as melanoma, head and neck, liver or kidney cancer.

This rearrangement joins TRBV19 to TRBJ2-5; D unresolved. Judging by the DNA end, TRBJ2-7 fits better; the J call may be wrong. The CDR3 covers 14 residues. CDR1 is LNHDA and CDR2 is SQIVND in the germline V gene (reference sequence). For the CDR3, the DNA is TGTGCCAGTAGTACACTGGACGTTGCCTACGAGCAGTACTTC. As protein: CASSTLDVAYEQYF.

The V gene is TRBV27, the J gene TRBJ2-3; D may be TRBD2 (6 bases). From germline, CDR1 is MNHEY and CDR2 SMNVEV (reference sequence). CDR3 length: 14 residues. V lost 5 bases, J lost 8 bases, and 17 bases lay in between. The CDR3 DNA follows: TGTGCCAGCAGTCTAGGACCAAGCGGGCCTACGCAGTATTTT. It specifies CASSLGPSGPTQYF.

This chain links TRBV9 with TRBJ2-1, with D maybe TRBD1 (6 bases). CDR1 SGDLS and CDR2 YYNGEE come from the germline V gene. The length of the CDR3 is 15 residues. V was cut by 0 bases and J by 6 bases, with 13 bases left in between. The CDR3 protein is CASSVEGGRSNEQFF. CDR3 sequence (DNA): TGTGCCAGCAGCGTAGAAGGGGGACGAAGCAATGAGCAGTTCTTC. The entire variable domain, with the rest obtained from reference TRBV9 and TRBJ2-1, is as follows: DSGVTQTPKHLITATGQRVTLRCSPRSGDLSVYWYQQSLDQGLQFLIQYYNGEERAKGNILERFSAQQFPDLHSELNLSSLELGDSALYFCASSVEGGRSNEQFFGPGTRLTVL.

The V call is TRBV15, the J call TRBJ2-7; 9 bases line up with TRBD1. This CDR3 contains 18 residues. In germline, CDR1 is LNHNV, CDR2 YYDKDF (reference sequence). V trimming: 0 bases; J trimming: 4 bases; junction bases outside the gene matches: 13. In DNA form, the CDR3 reads TGTGCCACCAGCAGAGAAGGGACAGGGAAAGGTTTTTGGTACGAGCAGTACTTC. Its protein product is CATSREGTGKGFWYEQYF. Full variable domain (outside the CDR3, taken from reference TRBV15 and TRBJ2-7): DAMVIQNPRYQVTQFGKPVTLSCSQTLNHNVMYWYQQKSSQAPKLLFHYYDKDFNNEADTPDNFQSRRPNTSFCFLDIRSPGLGDTAMYLCATSREGTGKGFWYEQYFGPGTRLTVT.

This clone was counted a few times. The chain employs TRBV11-2 and TRBJ2-1; possibly TRBD2 for D (5 bases). Germline lookup yields CDR1 SGHAT and CDR2 FQNNGV. Between the trimmed V and J ends, which lost 5 bases and 6 bases, there was a span of 11 bases. The CDR3 extends over 13 amino acids. CDR3 bases: TGTGCCAGCAGCGCTCGGACTGGCAATGAGCAGTTCTTC. Protein product: CASSARTGNEQFF.

The chain couples TRBV5-1 to TRBJ2-3; 8 bases map to TRBD2. This CDR3 is built from 15 residues. V lost 6 bases, J lost 1 base, and 7 bases stayed unmatched. The germline CDR1 and CDR2 sequences are SGHRS and YFSETQ. The CDR3 nucleotides are TGCGCCAGCAAAGCGGGAGAGTTTCGCACAGATACGCAGTATTTT. Its translation is CASKAGEFRTDTQYF. Looking up the rest from reference TRBV5-1 and TRBJ2-3 gives the full variable domain: KAGVTQTPRYLIKTRGQQVTLSCSPISGHRSVSWYQQTPGQGLQFLFEYFSETQRNKGNFPGRFSGRQFSNSRSEMNVSTLELGDSALYLCASKAGEFRTDTQYFGPGTRLTVL.

This clone was picked up one time. The J gene is TRBJ2-1, the V gene TRBV6-1; 12 bases are shared with TRBD1. The germline CDR1 and CDR2 sequences are MNHNS and SASEGT. The J segment lost 8 bases and the V segment lost 6 bases, leaving 5 bases of the junction unmatched. The CDR3 is 14 amino acids. The CDR3 protein is CASSGTGGLDEQFF. CDR3 nucleotide sequence: TGTGCCAGCAGCGGGACAGGGGGCCTCGATGAGCAGTTCTTC.

This chain connects TRBV2 to TRBJ2-1; maybe TRBD1 (5 bases). The CDR3 consists of 13 residues. Germline V gene sequence: CDR1 SNHLY, CDR2 FYNNEI. Trimming left V 4 bases short and J 8 bases short, with 12 bases between. The CDR3 protein is CASSGREFDEQFF. CDR3 nucleotide sequence: TGTGCCAGCAGTGGCAGGGAATTCGATGAGCAGTTCTTC.

The gene calls are TRBV27 and TRBJ2-7; D unclear. With 6 bases removed from V and 1 base from J, the gap between germline ends came to 10 bases. Germline loops: CDR1 MNHEY, CDR2 SMNVEV (reference sequence). The CDR3 is made up of 13 amino acids. CDR3 residues: CASSLRYSYEQYF. The CDR3, as DNA: TGTGCCAGCAGCTTACGGTATTCCTACGAGCAGTACTTC.

The rearrangement links TRBV4-1 to TRBJ2-7; TRBD2 agrees at 7 bases. The ends lost 4 bases at V and 5 bases at J; junction bases unmatched: 11. CDR1 is MGHRA, CDR2 YSYEKL, per germline. The CDR3 loop spans 15 amino acids. The CDR3 region has the DNA TGCGCCAGCAGCCGGGTACCCGAGGCGGGAGACGAGCAGTACTTC. Encoded protein: CASSRVPEAGDEQYF.

V is TRBV7-2 and J is TRBJ2-5; a weak D match, TRBD1 (6 bases). CDR3 length equals 13 residues. Trimming shortened V by 2 bases and J by 3 bases, and 7 bases separated the two germline ends. Germline V CDR1 and CDR2: SGHTA, FQGNSA. DNA for the CDR3: TGTGCCAGCAGCTTAAACAGGGAAGAGACCCAGTACTTC. This encodes CASSLNREETQYF.

The chain uses TRBV7-9 and TRBJ2-7; unclear D gene. CDR1 is SEHNR and CDR2 is FQNEAQ in the germline V gene (reference sequence). Trimming shortened V by 5 bases and J by 1 base, and 3 bases separated the two germline ends. The CDR3 totals 11 residues. The chain's CDR3 is CASSVSYEQYF. For the CDR3, the DNA is TGTGCCAGCAGCGTATCCTACGAGCAGTACTTC. Supplemented by reference TRBV7-9 and TRBJ2-7, the full variable domain reads DTGVSQNPRHKITKRGQNVTFRCDPISEHNRLYWYRQTLGQGPEFLTYFQNEAQLEKSRLLSDRFSAERPKGSFSTLEIQRTEQGDSAMYLCASSVSYEQYFGPGTRLTVT.

V gene TRBV7-9 combines with J gene TRBJ2-1; 8 bases are a match to TRBD2. Germline trimming cut 3 bases from V and 9 bases from J; bases unmatched to any gene: 13. The CDR3 runs 16 residues. In germline, CDR1 is SEHNR, CDR2 FQNEAQ (reference sequence). DNA of the CDR3: TGTGCCAGCAGCTTCCTAGCGGGCAGAGAGACGGGTGAGCAGTTCTTC. Translated, it gives CASSFLAGRETGEQFF.

The chain combines TRBV29-1 with TRBJ2-3, with 10 bases lining up with TRBD2. CDR1 is SQVTM, CDR2 ANQGSEA, per germline. The trim removed 6 bases at V and 10 bases at J, leaving 25 bases unmatched. The CDR3 is 18 residues long. The CDR3 DNA reads as TGCAGCGTCCTGAAAAAGCGGGAGGGCCCTCCGGTCGGGTTTCCGCAGTATTTT. Its translation is CSVLKKREGPPVGFPQYF.

This clone was counted a few times. In nucleotides, the CDR3 is TGCGCCAGCAGCTGGGCAGGGGAAGCAGCAACTAATGAAAAACTGTTTTTT. Amino acids: CASSWAGEAATNEKLFF. This chain uses TRBV5-1 with TRBJ1-4; tentatively, D is TRBD1 (6 bases). Trimming removed 3 bases at V and 0 bases at J, with 15 bases between. The CDR3 extends over 17 amino acids. Per the germline V gene, CDR1 is SGHRS and CDR2 is YFSETQ. The full variable domain, in which reference TRBV5-1 and TRBJ1-4 provide the parts outside the CDR3, is KAGVTQTPRYLIKTRGQQVTLSCSPISGHRSVSWYQQTPGQGLQFLFEYFSETQRNKGNFPGRFSGRQFSNSRSEMNVSTLELGDSALYLCASSWAGEAATNEKLFFGSGTQLSVL.

The table lists this clone with a count of one. The genes are TRBV29-1 and TRBJ2-3, with D perhaps matching TRBD2 (5 bases). In germline, CDR1 is SQVTM, CDR2 ANQGSEA. CDR3 length: 15 residues. Trimming pared 0 bases from V and 0 bases from J, leaving 10 bases between. This chain's CDR3 is CSVEDPSGSTDTQYF. CDR3 DNA: TGCAGCGTTGAAGATCCAAGCGGTAGCACAGATACGCAGTATTTT.

The sample holds a few counts of this clone. J is TRBJ1-2 and V is TRBV6-1; D is perhaps TRBD1 (6 bases). This CDR3 is 15 amino acids long. V was shortened by 1 base and J by 4 bases, with 13 bases between the two germline ends. Germline V CDR1 and CDR2: MNHNS, SASEGT. The CDR3 DNA reads TGTGCCAGCAGTGAAGGTACCGGACAGATCTATGGCTACACCTTC. Protein sequence: CASSEGTGQIYGYTF.

The chain carries TRBV5-1 and TRBJ2-7, with D maybe TRBD1 (6 bases). CDR3 length equals 15 residues. Between the trimmed V and J ends, which lost 1 base and 2 bases, there was a span of 13 bases. CDR1 SGHRS and CDR2 YFSETQ come from the germline V gene. DNA of the CDR3: TGCGCCAGCAGCTTGTATTCGGACAGCACCTACGAGCAGTACTTC. Protein product: CASSLYSDSTYEQYF.

CDR3 DNA sequence: TGTGCCAGCAGGGATGGGACGGGTTTTGTCGAGCAGTACTTC. Its translation is CASRDGTGFVEQYF. The V gene is TRBV28, the J gene TRBJ2-7; D may correspond to TRBD1 or TRBD2 (5 bases each). This CDR3 comprises 14 residues. Trimming took 6 bases from V and 6 from J, leaving 18 bases between them. Germline V gene sequence: CDR1 MDHEN, CDR2 SYDVKM.

This rearrangement joins TRBV27 to TRBJ1-2; D unclear. V lost 3 bases and J 6 bases, leaving 17 bases between the germline ends. There are 15 residues in the CDR3. From germline, CDR1 is MNHEY and CDR2 SMNVEV (reference sequence). CDR3 protein: CASSFGPKPANGYTF. The CDR3, as DNA: TGTGCCAGCAGTTTTGGCCCCAAGCCGGCGAATGGCTACACCTTC.

This chain links TRBV30 with TRBJ2-7; D not resolved. The germline V gene has CDR1 GTSNPN and CDR2 SVGIG (reference sequence). V gave up 1 base and J gave up 3 bases, with 7 bases separating them. This CDR3 is built from 12 residues. The CDR3 DNA reads TGTGCCTGGAGTGGAGTGGACTACGAGCAGTACTTC. Encoded protein: CAWSGVDYEQYF.

By its share, this clone is medium-sized. CDR3 in amino acids: CASTAGTSYHNEQFF. The CDR3 nucleotides are TGTGCCAGCACCGCCGGGACTAGCTACCACAATGAGCAGTTCTTC. This rearrangement joins TRBV28 to TRBJ2-1; 9 bases map to TRBD2. Trimming at V came to 7 bases and at J to 5 bases, leaving 9 bases not matched to a gene. The germline V gene has CDR1 MDHEN and CDR2 SYDVKM. The CDR3 is 15 residues long.

The chain links TRBV29-1 to TRBJ1-2; the D is unclear. Germline-derived CDR1 and CDR2 are SQVTM and ANQGSEA. With 1 base removed from V and 4 bases from J, the gap between germline ends came to 13 bases. The CDR3 extends over 14 amino acids. CDR3 in amino acids: CSVEVGLGSYGYTF. The DNA of the CDR3 is TGCAGCGTTGAAGTGGGGTTGGGTAGCTATGGCTACACCTTC.

The J gene is TRBJ2-7, the V gene TRBV28; no clear D. The CDR3 consists of 14 residues. Germline assignment: CDR1 MDHEN and CDR2 SYDVKM. Trimming removed 7 bases from V and 4 bases from J, with 17 bases in between. This CDR3 is CASTLSIYGYEQYF. The CDR3 nucleotides read TGTGCCAGCACCCTATCTATCTATGGATACGAGCAGTACTTC.

The chain uses TRBV29-1 and TRBJ2-7; weak D call: TRBD2 (7 bases). This CDR3 has 14 amino acids. Between the trimmed V and J ends, which lost 0 bases and 3 bases, there was a span of 12 bases. Germline loops: CDR1 SQVTM, CDR2 ANQGSEA. In nucleotides, the CDR3 is TGCAGCGTTGAAGATAGGGGGGGCATCTACGAGCAGTACTTC. This codes for CSVEDRGGIYEQYF.

The chain uses TRBV30 and TRBJ2-1, with D hard to call. Between the trimmed V and J ends, which lost 0 bases and 11 bases, there was a span of 11 bases. From germline, CDR1 is GTSNPN and CDR2 SVGIG (reference sequence). This CDR3 is built from 12 residues. CDR3 DNA: TGTGCCTGGAGTGTAGGCGGTGATAAGCAGTTCTTC. This gives the protein CAWSVGGDKQFF.

The chain uses TRBV9 and TRBJ2-7; 8 bases line up with TRBD2. The CDR3 is made up of 15 amino acids. In germline, CDR1 is SGDLS, CDR2 YYNGEE. Trimming cost V 3 bases and J 6 bases; bases outside gene matches: 11. CDR3 in DNA: TGTGCCAGCAGCGAAGGGGAGCGGGAGATCGTCGAGCAGTACTTC. Translated, it gives CASSEGEREIVEQYF.

The V and J genes are TRBV27 and TRBJ2-1; D possibly corresponds to TRBD1 (6 bases). Trimming left V 0 bases short and J 7 bases short, with 7 bases between. CDR1 is MNHEY and CDR2 is SMNVEV in the germline V gene (reference sequence). The CDR3 sequence is 13 residues long. The CDR3 sequence is CASSLSQGNEQFF. The CDR3 bases are TGTGCCAGCAGTTTATCTCAGGGGAATGAGCAGTTCTTC.